The 8 T cell receptor beta chains in this list originate from one sample, sequenced in a study of sequential checkpoint blockade in melanoma. The treatment here: randomized to nivolumab then ipilimumab (arm A) or the reverse (arm B). Profiling relied on immunoSEQ multiplex PCR, and the TCRdb table lists in-frame clones only, not all of them. The table lists about 13,000 clones, 65% to 85% of them singletons. Sample: CD8+ T cells sorted from blood (inferred from file names), taken from a patient given nivolumab and ipilimumab in sequence. These receptors were obtained from a human patient with melanoma. Some clones in this sample may be carry-over from other donors' samples.

V is TRBV18 and J is TRBJ1-2, with unresolved D. Per the germline V gene, CDR1 is KGHSH and CDR2 is LQKENI. The CDR3 runs 12 residues. The V end lost 4 bases, the J end lost 8 bases, and 11 bases lay between the germline ends. The DNA of the CDR3 is TGTGCCAGCTCACAAGACCCGGAGGGCTACACCTTC. It codes for CASSQDPEGYTF.

This chain joins TRBV29-1 and TRBJ2-3; perhaps TRBD1 as D (6 bases). The CDR3 is 15 amino acids. V dropped 3 bases and J dropped 1 base, with 14 bases sitting between them. From germline, CDR1 is SQVTM and CDR2 ANQGSEA. For the CDR3, the DNA is TGCAGCGTTGATGGCCAGGGGATGCGCACAGATACGCAGTATTTT. Its translation: CSVDGQGMRTDTQYF.

This chain links TRBV5-1 with TRBJ2-1; D unclear. This CDR3 is 13 amino acids long. Trimming removed 0 bases from V and 10 bases from J, with 11 bases in between. The germline V gene has CDR1 SGHRS and CDR2 YFSETQ. CDR3 protein: CASSLGVRREQFF. The DNA of the CDR3 is TGCGCCAGCAGCTTGGGGGTCCGCAGGGAGCAGTTCTTC.

This clone showed up just once. V gene TRBV7-2 combines with J gene TRBJ2-5; TRBD2 matches 11 bases. The closer fit of TRBJ2-7 to the DNA end suggests the J call may be wrong. Looked up from germline, CDR1 is SGHTA and CDR2 is FQGNSA. The CDR3 extends over 16 amino acids. DNA for the CDR3: TGTGCCAGCAGCTTATCTAGCGGGGGGACCTCCTACGAGCAGTACTTC. Translation: CASSLSSGGTSYEQYF.

Points on this clone: The sample has other DNA sequences that encode this CDR3 too. This chain connects TRBV28 to TRBJ2-3; weak D call: TRBD2 (5 bases). Germline values: CDR1 MDHEN, CDR2 SYDVKM. The V end lost 3 bases, the J end lost 1 base, and 8 bases lay between the germline ends. The CDR3 sequence is 14 residues long. Written as DNA, the CDR3 is TGTGCCAGCAGTTTCCTAGCAGGCACAGATACGCAGTATTTT. Its translation is CASSFLAGTDTQYF.

The genes are TRBV5-1 and TRBJ2-1; D ambiguous. CDR3 length: 16 residues. The V and J ends lost 0 bases and 3 bases respectively, with 13 bases between them. CDR1 is SGHRS and CDR2 is YFSETQ in the germline V gene. The CDR3 spells CASSLAGAANYNEQFF. For the CDR3, the DNA is TGCGCCAGCAGCTTGGCCGGCGCGGCGAACTACAATGAGCAGTTCTTC.

The rearrangement joins TRBV28 to TRBJ2-7; unclear D gene. The V and J ends lost 5 bases and 1 base respectively, with 12 bases between them. The CDR3 consists of 14 residues. CDR1 and CDR2 from the germline V gene are MDHEN and SYDVKM. The DNA of the CDR3 is TGTGCCAGCAGTCCGAAAGCCAGGTCCTACGAGCAGTACTTC. Translation gives CASSPKARSYEQYF.

V is TRBV6-5 and J is TRBJ1-1; possibly TRBD1 for D (6 bases). The CDR3 totals 11 residues. V lost 6 bases to trimming and J lost 8 bases, with 10 bases between them. CDR1 is MNHEY, CDR2 SVGAGI, per germline. The CDR3 sequence is CASRVGTEAFF. In DNA, the CDR3 is TGTGCCAGCAGGGTCGGGACAGAAGCTTTCTTT.